The 15 T cell receptor beta chains below all came from one sample that was sequenced in a study of blood T cells in healthy people across ages. With a J-beta primer mix and a sample-barcoded 5' primer, a second PCR ran roughly 6 to 12 cycles. MiXCR was run by TCRdb on the 5' RACE reads, yielding one entry per CDR3 protein. The sample lists roughly 800,000 distinct CDR3 sequences, 58% occurring once. Sequencing was carried out using blood. These receptors were taken from a man aged 25-45 years in good health.

Note on this clonotype: The junction departs from the called germline gene at one end, perhaps through a read error. The CDR3 sequence: CGARDSGGSRYEQYF. The CDR3 DNA is TGCGGTGCTAGAGATAGCGGTGGTAGTCGCTACGAGCAGTACTTC. The chain joins TRBV20-1 to TRBJ2-7, with D tentatively TRBD2 (6 bases). Germline V gene lookup returns CDR1 DFQATT and CDR2 SNEGSKA (reference sequence). The CDR3 extends over 15 amino acids.

This clonotype was seen a few times. The chain uses TRBV10-3 and TRBJ1-6; D is unclear. The CDR3 is 16 residues long. Trimming took off 3 bases at V and 0 bases at J, with 9 bases between the two ends. The germline V gene encodes CDR1 ENHRY and CDR2 SYGVKD. The CDR3 DNA reads TGTGCCATCAGTGATTTTTTGAGCTCCTATAATTCACCCCTCCACTTT. Amino acids: CAISDFLSSYNSPLHF.

This clonotype was recorded a few times. V is TRBV29-1 and J is TRBJ2-7; no clear D. The CDR3 contains 15 residues. The germline gives CDR1 SQVTM, CDR2 ANQGSEA. Trimming left V 0 bases short and J 3 bases short, with 15 bases between. This CDR3 reads CSVEDPGVYCYEQYF. CDR3 DNA sequence: TGCAGCGTTGAAGATCCCGGAGTCTACTGCTACGAGCAGTACTTC.

This chain links TRBV15 with TRBJ2-3; D is uncertain. The CDR3 sequence is 18 residues long. V was cut by 3 bases and J by 4 bases, with 23 bases left in between. CDR1 LNHNV and CDR2 YYDKDF come from the germline V gene (reference sequence). The CDR3 coding sequence is TGTGCCACCAGCAGGGGTTTTTTAGATTCTTCGTTCGCAGATACGCAGTATTTT. Translated, it gives CATSRGFLDSSFADTQYF.

In its sample, this clonotype was seen a few times. The chain employs TRBV18 and TRBJ1-4; TRBD1 agrees at 12 bases. The germline CDR1 and CDR2 sequences are KGHSH and LQKENI. This CDR3 has 19 amino acids. J was trimmed by 1 base and V by 1 base; bases with no gene match: 7. The CDR3 sequence is CASSPLGTGGVLTNEKLFF. DNA for the CDR3: TGTGCCAGCTCACCACTCGGGACAGGGGGCGTCTTAACTAATGAAAAACTGTTTTTT.

The chain combines TRBV5-1 with TRBJ1-6; weak D call: TRBD1 (6 bases). The CDR3 loop spans 15 amino acids. V gave up 0 bases and J gave up 7 bases, with 11 bases separating them. The germline V gene has CDR1 SGHRS and CDR2 YFSETQ. CDR3 in amino acids: CASSLVAGENSPLHF. In DNA form, the CDR3 reads TGCGCCAGCAGCTTGGTAGCAGGGGAAAATTCACCCCTCCACTTT. Using reference TRBV5-1 and TRBJ1-6 for the parts outside the CDR3, the full variable domain is KAGVTQTPRYLIKTRGQQVTLSCSPISGHRSVSWYQQTPGQGLQFLFEYFSETQRNKGNFPGRFSGRQFSNSRSEMNVSTLELGDSALYLCASSLVAGENSPLHFGNGTRLTVT.

This clonotype was seen a few times. The rearrangement links TRBV7-6 to TRBJ2-1, with D unclear. CDR3 size: 18 residues. Per germline, CDR1 SGHVS and CDR2 FNYEAQ. V was clipped by 1 base and J by 6 bases, with 22 bases between them. The DNA for the CDR3 is TGTGCCAGCAGCTTAGGGTTTAGTTCTCAGACTTCGGGCAATGAGCAGTTCTTC. It is translated as CASSLGFSSQTSGNEQFF. Based on the CDR3 plus reference TRBV7-6 and TRBJ2-1, the full variable domain is GAGVSQSPRYKVTKRGQDVALRCDPISGHVSLYWYRQALGQGPEFLTYFNYEAQQDKSGLPNDRFSAERPEGSISTLTIQRTEQRDSAMYRCASSLGFSSQTSGNEQFFGPGTRLTVL.

The CDR3: CASSLRGSGYGYTF. DNA for the CDR3: TGTGCCAGCAGTTTGCGGGGGAGTGGCTATGGCTACACCTTC. The J gene is TRBJ1-2, the V gene TRBV12-3 or TRBV12-4; weak D call: TRBD1 (5 bases). Deletions cut 3 bases from V and 4 bases from J, with 12 bases between. The CDR3 is 14 amino acids.

The rearrangement links TRBV4-3 to TRBJ1-2; D not resolved. This CDR3 contains 14 residues. CDR1 and CDR2 (germline): LGHNA, YSLEER. The germline V and J ends were trimmed by 0 bases and 4 bases, with 9 bases remaining between them. The CDR3 nucleotides are TGCGCCAGCAGCCAAGATTCAGGTCGCTATGGCTACACCTTC. It specifies CASSQDSGRYGYTF.

This clonotype showed up just a few times. The chain carries TRBV27 and TRBJ1-5; D gene ambiguous. Germline V gene lookup returns CDR1 MNHEY and CDR2 SMNVEV (reference sequence). Trimming removed 2 bases at V and 2 bases at J, with 10 bases between. The CDR3 contains 15 residues. The CDR3 DNA reads TGTGCCAGCAGTTTAGTGGGGTCCGGCAATCAGCCCCAGCATTTT. Its protein is CASSLVGSGNQPQHF.

The chain employs TRBV4-3 and TRBJ1-4, with D possibly matching TRBD1 (5 bases). The V end was cut by 3 bases, the J end by 2 bases, with 16 bases between. The CDR3 has 17 residues. Germline CDR1 is LGHNA and CDR2 is YSLEER. For the CDR3, the DNA is TGCGCCAGCAGCCAGGGGAGTGGGGGTACGACTAATGAAAAACTGTTTTTT. Encoded protein: CASSQGSGGTTNEKLFF.

The CDR3 DNA sequence: TGCGCCAGCAGCTTGTCTTCCGGCGCATGGGGGAGAACTAATGAGCAGTTCTTC. Translation: CASSLSSGAWGRTNEQFF. The rearrangement joins TRBV5-1 to TRBJ2-1; possibly TRBD1 or TRBD2 for D (5 bases each). V was clipped by 1 base and J by 7 bases, with 24 bases between them. Germline CDR1 and CDR2: SGHRS and YFSETQ. CDR3 length: 18 residues.

The rearrangement uses TRBV7-6 and TRBJ2-1, with 7 positions matching TRBD2. V was clipped by 5 bases and J by 3 bases; unmatched bases: 4. CDR1 is SGHVS, CDR2 FNYEAQ, per germline. The CDR3 is 14 residues long. The CDR3: CASSGGVRYNEQFF. Written as DNA, the CDR3 is TGTGCCAGCAGCGGGGGGGTACGCTACAATGAGCAGTTCTTC.

This clonotype appeared a few times. The chain uses TRBV7-2 and TRBJ1-1, with a weak D call TRBD1 (5 bases). The CDR3 extends over 15 amino acids. Germline V gene sequence: CDR1 SGHTA, CDR2 FQGNSA. With 1 base removed from V and 0 bases from J, the gap between germline ends came to 9 bases. This chain's CDR3 is CASSLGDRLNTEAFF. In nucleotides, the CDR3 is TGTGCCAGCAGCTTAGGGGACCGCCTGAACACTGAAGCTTTCTTT.

The chain combines TRBV7-2 with TRBJ2-7; TRBD1 is a possible D gene (5 bases). Per germline, CDR1 SGHTA and CDR2 FQGNSA. This CDR3 is 16 amino acids long. V was cut by 2 bases and J by 4 bases, with 18 bases left in between. DNA of the CDR3: TGTGCCAGCAGCTTATCTAGTTTGAAAGGGGATTACGAGCAGTACTTC. Its translation: CASSLSSLKGDYEQYF.